This is a list of T cell receptor beta chains from one sample in a study of blood T cell repertoires in COVID-19. Sequencing used immunoSEQ multiplex PCR; TCRdb keeps in-frame clones, though not all of them. The table lists approximately 360,000 clones, about 89% of them singletons. The specimen was peripheral blood. The origin of the receptors is a man aged 35 to 55 with acute or convalescent COVID-19. CDR3s include the opening cysteine and the closing phenylalanine or tryptophan. Each record gives: CDR3 length, D gene, clone size, V gene, J gene, CDR3 DNA, CDR3 protein. D genes are given only for firm matches. The listing skips clone size in some rows; elsewhere it reads once, few, many or a size class.

cdr3_length: 14; d_call: TRBD1; clone_size: .; v_call: TRBV5-4; j_call: TRBJ1-4; cdr3_nt: TGTGCCAGCAGCTCAGGGGGCCAAGATGAAAAACTGTTTTTT; cdr3_aa: CASSSGGQDEKLFF
cdr3_length: 14; d_call: TRBD1; clone_size: .; v_call: TRBV6-5; j_call: TRBJ1-1; cdr3_nt: TGTGCCAGCAGTTACCCCCCAGGGGGCACTGAAGCTTTCTTT; cdr3_aa: CASSYPPGGTEAFF
cdr3_length: 14; d_call: .; clone_size: .; v_call: TRBV18; j_call: TRBJ2-5; cdr3_nt: TGTGCCAGCTCACCTACATCCCGCCAAGAGACCCAGTACTTC; cdr3_aa: CASSPTSRQETQYF
cdr3_length: 12; d_call: .; clone_size: .; v_call: TRBV5-1; j_call: TRBJ2-7; cdr3_nt: TGCGCCAGCAGCTTGGAACAGTACGAGCAGTACTTC; cdr3_aa: CASSLEQYEQYF
cdr3_length: 15; d_call: .; clone_size: .; v_call: TRBV5-5; j_call: TRBJ1-5; cdr3_nt: TGTGCCAGCAGCTTGGAGGCGGGGCGGGATCAGCCCCAGCATTTT; cdr3_aa: CASSLEAGRDQPQHF
cdr3_length: 14; d_call: TRBD1; clone_size: .; v_call: TRBV6-5; j_call: TRBJ2-7; cdr3_nt: TGTGCCAGCAGTCAAAGGGACAGCTCCTACGAGCAGTACTTC; cdr3_aa: CASSQRDSSYEQYF
cdr3_length: 13; d_call: .; clone_size: .; v_call: TRBV6-6; j_call: TRBJ2-7; cdr3_nt: TGTGCCAGCAGCTTACAGGGCTCCTACGAGCAGTACTTC; cdr3_aa: CASSLQGSYEQYF
cdr3_length: 15; d_call: TRBD1; clone_size: .; v_call: TRBV2; j_call: TRBJ1-5; cdr3_nt: TGTGCCAGCAGGGTAAGGACAGGGGGCAATCAGCCCCAGCATTTT; cdr3_aa: CASRVRTGGNQPQHF
cdr3_length: 13; d_call: .; clone_size: .; v_call: TRBV3-1/TRBV3-2; j_call: TRBJ2-7; cdr3_nt: TGTGCCAGCAGCCCGGGGGGACATAAAGAGCAGTACTTC; cdr3_aa: CASSPGGHKEQYF
cdr3_length: 12; d_call: .; clone_size: .; v_call: TRBV19; j_call: TRBJ1-4; cdr3_nt: TGTGCCAGTAGTAGCCCGGATGAAAAACTGTTTTTT; cdr3_aa: CASSSPDEKLFF
cdr3_length: 16; d_call: .; clone_size: few; v_call: TRBV7-3; j_call: TRBJ1-1; cdr3_nt: TGTGCCAGCAGCGCATCCGGGACCCCGGAGGGTCCTGAAGCTTTCTTT; cdr3_aa: CASSASGTPEGPEAFF
cdr3_length: 17; d_call: TRBD1; clone_size: .; v_call: TRBV13; j_call: TRBJ2-3; cdr3_nt: TGTGCCAGCAGCTTACTCCGGGACAGGGTAACCTCAGATACGCAGTATTTT; cdr3_aa: CASSLLRDRVTSDTQYF
cdr3_length: 16; d_call: TRBD2; clone_size: .; v_call: TRBV20-1; j_call: TRBJ2-5; cdr3_nt: TGCAGTGCTAGTAAAACTAGCGGGGGGGCCCAAGAGACCCAGTACTTC; cdr3_aa: CSASKTSGGAQETQYF
cdr3_length: 17; d_call: .; clone_size: .; v_call: TRBV7-6; j_call: TRBJ1-1; cdr3_nt: TGTGCCAGCAGCTTAACGGGGGACCTTACTGTCGGCACTGAAGCTTTCTTT; cdr3_aa: CASSLTGDLTVGTEAFF
cdr3_length: 15; d_call: .; clone_size: .; v_call: TRBV5-1; j_call: TRBJ1-1; cdr3_nt: TGCGCCAGCAGCTCAAGGGGGGGGCCGAACACTGAAGCTTTCTTT; cdr3_aa: CASSSRGGPNTEAFF
cdr3_length: 13; d_call: .; clone_size: .; v_call: TRBV12-3/TRBV12-4; j_call: TRBJ1-1; cdr3_nt: TGTGCCAGCAGTTTGACTGGAAGCACTGAAGCTTTCTTT; cdr3_aa: CASSLTGSTEAFF
cdr3_length: 14; d_call: .; clone_size: .; v_call: TRBV2; j_call: TRBJ1-5; cdr3_nt: TGTGCCAGCAATGGCGGGTCCGGTCATCAGCCCCAGCATTTT; cdr3_aa: CASNGGSGHQPQHF
cdr3_length: 14; d_call: .; clone_size: .; v_call: TRBV3-1/TRBV3-2; j_call: TRBJ1-1; cdr3_nt: TGTGCCAGCAGCCAATCTGACAGATCGCCTGAAGCTTTCTTT; cdr3_aa: CASSQSDRSPEAFF
cdr3_length: 15; d_call: .; clone_size: .; v_call: TRBV14; j_call: TRBJ2-5; cdr3_nt: TGTGCCAGCAGCCCACTAACCGGGAGCCAAGAGACCCAGTACTTC; cdr3_aa: CASSPLTGSQETQYF
cdr3_length: 15; d_call: .; clone_size: .; v_call: TRBV19; j_call: TRBJ2-1; cdr3_nt: TGTGCCAGTAGTCCCACAGGGCCGGCCTACAATGAGCAGTTCTTC; cdr3_aa: CASSPTGPAYNEQFF
cdr3_length: 14; d_call: TRBD2; clone_size: .; v_call: TRBV5-1; j_call: TRBJ2-1; cdr3_nt: TGCGCCAGCAGCTCGGGACTAGCCTTCAATGAGCAGTTCTTC; cdr3_aa: CASSSGLAFNEQFF
cdr3_length: 15; d_call: .; clone_size: .; v_call: TRBV5-6; j_call: TRBJ2-3; cdr3_nt: TGTGCCAGCAGCTTGGAGACGGCGGGCGCAGATACGCAGTATTTT; cdr3_aa: CASSLETAGADTQYF
cdr3_length: 14; d_call: TRBD1; clone_size: .; v_call: TRBV24-1; j_call: TRBJ2-3; cdr3_nt: TGTGCCACAGGGGGGACAGGGGGGGCAGATACGCAGTATTTT; cdr3_aa: CATGGTGGADTQYF
cdr3_length: 18; d_call: TRBD2; clone_size: .; v_call: TRBV7-9; j_call: TRBJ2-1; cdr3_nt: TGTGCCAGCAGCTTATCCCGGACTAGCGGAGACTCCTACAATGAGCAGTTCTTC; cdr3_aa: CASSLSRTSGDSYNEQFF
cdr3_length: 15; d_call: TRBD1; clone_size: few; v_call: TRBV5-4; j_call: TRBJ2-3; cdr3_nt: TGTGCCAGCAGGGTGGACAGGGGGAACACAGATACGCAGTATTTT; cdr3_aa: CASRVDRGNTDTQYF
cdr3_length: 13; d_call: .; clone_size: once; v_call: TRBV12-3/TRBV12-4; j_call: TRBJ2-7; cdr3_nt: TGTGCCAGCAGTCCAGAGGCAGTCGGCGAGCAGTACTTC; cdr3_aa: CASSPEAVGEQYF
cdr3_length: 13; d_call: .; clone_size: .; v_call: TRBV28; j_call: TRBJ2-3; cdr3_nt: TGTGCCAGCAGCTGGGCAGGGGGGCATACGCAGTATTTT; cdr3_aa: CASSWAGGHTQYF
cdr3_length: 14; d_call: TRBD1; clone_size: .; v_call: TRBV6-6; j_call: TRBJ1-2; cdr3_nt: TGTGCCAGCAGTTACGCCGGACAGGGGGCCGGCTACACCTTC; cdr3_aa: CASSYAGQGAGYTF
cdr3_length: 15; d_call: TRBD1; clone_size: .; v_call: TRBV28; j_call: TRBJ1-4; cdr3_nt: TGTGCCAGTAAACCGACAGGGAGCCTTAATGAAAAACTGTTTTTT; cdr3_aa: CASKPTGSLNEKLFF